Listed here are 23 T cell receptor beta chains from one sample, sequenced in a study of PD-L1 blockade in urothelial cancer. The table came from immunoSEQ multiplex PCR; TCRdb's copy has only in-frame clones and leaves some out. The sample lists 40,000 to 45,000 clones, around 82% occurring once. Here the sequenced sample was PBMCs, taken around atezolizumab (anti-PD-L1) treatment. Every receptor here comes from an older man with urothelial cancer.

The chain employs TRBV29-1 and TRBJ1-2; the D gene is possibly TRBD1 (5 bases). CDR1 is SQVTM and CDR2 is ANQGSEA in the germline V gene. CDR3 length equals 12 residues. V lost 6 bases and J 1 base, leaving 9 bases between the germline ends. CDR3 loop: CSVEQDNYGYTF. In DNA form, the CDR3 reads TGCAGCGTAGAACAGGATAACTATGGCTACACCTTC.

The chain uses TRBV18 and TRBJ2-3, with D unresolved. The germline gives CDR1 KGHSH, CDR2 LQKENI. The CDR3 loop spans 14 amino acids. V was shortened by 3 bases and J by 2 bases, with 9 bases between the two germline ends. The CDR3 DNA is TGTGCCAGCTCACCTACAGTTTCCACAGATACGCAGTATTTT. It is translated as CASSPTVSTDTQYF.

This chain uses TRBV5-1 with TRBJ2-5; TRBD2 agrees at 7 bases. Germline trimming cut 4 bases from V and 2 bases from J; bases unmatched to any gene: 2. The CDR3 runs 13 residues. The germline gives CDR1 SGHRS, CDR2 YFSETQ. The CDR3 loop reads CASSLSGQETQYF. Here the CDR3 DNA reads TGCGCCAGCAGCCTTAGCGGGCAAGAGACCCAGTACTTC. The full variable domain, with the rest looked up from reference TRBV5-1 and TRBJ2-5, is KAGVTQTPRYLIKTRGQQVTLSCSPISGHRSVSWYQQTPGQGLQFLFEYFSETQRNKGNFPGRFSGRQFSNSRSEMNVSTLELGDSALYLCASSLSGQETQYFGPGTRLLVL.

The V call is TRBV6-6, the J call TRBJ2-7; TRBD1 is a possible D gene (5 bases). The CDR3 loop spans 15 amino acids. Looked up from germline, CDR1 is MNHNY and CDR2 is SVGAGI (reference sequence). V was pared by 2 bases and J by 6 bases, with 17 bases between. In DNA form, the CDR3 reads TGTGCCAGCAGTTACCGCCGGTCAGGGTCGCCCGAGCAGTACTTC. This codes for CASSYRRSGSPEQYF.

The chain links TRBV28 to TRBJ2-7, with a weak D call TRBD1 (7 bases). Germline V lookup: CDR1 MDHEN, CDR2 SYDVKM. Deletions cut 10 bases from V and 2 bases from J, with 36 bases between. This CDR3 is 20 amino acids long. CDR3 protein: CATLGDLTRGLAKGPYEQYF. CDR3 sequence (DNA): TGTGCCACTCTGGGTGACCTCACGAGGGGGCTAGCGAAGGGACCCTACGAGCAGTACTTC.

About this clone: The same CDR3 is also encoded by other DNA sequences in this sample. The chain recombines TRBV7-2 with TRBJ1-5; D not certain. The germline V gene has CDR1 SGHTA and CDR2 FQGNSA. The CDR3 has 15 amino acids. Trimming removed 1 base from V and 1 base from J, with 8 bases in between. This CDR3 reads CASSLGGRSNQPQHF. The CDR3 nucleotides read TGTGCCAGCAGCTTAGGAGGGCGGAGCAATCAGCCCCAGCATTTT.

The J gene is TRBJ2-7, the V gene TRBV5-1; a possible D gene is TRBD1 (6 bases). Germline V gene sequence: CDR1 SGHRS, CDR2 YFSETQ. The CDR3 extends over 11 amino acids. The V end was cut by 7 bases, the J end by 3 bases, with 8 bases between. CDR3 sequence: CASAQGYEQYF. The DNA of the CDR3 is TGCGCCAGCGCACAGGGCTACGAGCAGTACTTC.

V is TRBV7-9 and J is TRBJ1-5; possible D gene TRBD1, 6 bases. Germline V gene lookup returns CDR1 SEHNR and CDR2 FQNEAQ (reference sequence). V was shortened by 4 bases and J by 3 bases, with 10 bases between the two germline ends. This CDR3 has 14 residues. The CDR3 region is CASSSGQNNQPQHF. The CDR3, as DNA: TGTGCCAGCAGCTCCGGACAGAACAATCAGCCCCAGCATTTT.

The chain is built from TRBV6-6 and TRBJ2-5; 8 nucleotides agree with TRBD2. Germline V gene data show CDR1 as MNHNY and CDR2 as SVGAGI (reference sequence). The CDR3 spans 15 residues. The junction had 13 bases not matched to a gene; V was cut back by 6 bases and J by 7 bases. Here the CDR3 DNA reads TGTGCCAGCAGAAATTTTGGAGCGGGAGTGGGGACCCAGTACTTC. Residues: CASRNFGAGVGTQYF.

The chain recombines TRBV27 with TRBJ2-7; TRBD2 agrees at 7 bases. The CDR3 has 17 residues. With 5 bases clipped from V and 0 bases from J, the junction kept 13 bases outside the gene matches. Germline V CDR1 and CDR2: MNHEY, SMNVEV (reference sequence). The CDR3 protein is CASSLLPSGEDSYEQYF. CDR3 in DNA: TGTGCCAGCAGTCTTCTCCCCAGCGGGGAAGACTCCTACGAGCAGTACTTC.

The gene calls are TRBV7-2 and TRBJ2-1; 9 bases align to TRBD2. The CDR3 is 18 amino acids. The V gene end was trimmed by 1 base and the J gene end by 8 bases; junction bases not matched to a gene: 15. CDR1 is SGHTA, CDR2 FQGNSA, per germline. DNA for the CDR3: TGTGCCAGCAGCTTAGTTACTAGCGGGTTCCTCGGGGAGGATGAGCAGTTCTTC. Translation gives CASSLVTSGFLGEDEQFF. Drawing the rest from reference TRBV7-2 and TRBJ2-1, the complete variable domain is GAGVSQSPSNKVTEKGKDVELRCDPISGHTALYWYRQSLGQGLEFLIYFQGNSAPDKSGLPSDRFSAERTGGSVSTLTIQRTQQEDSAVYLCASSLVTSGFLGEDEQFFGPGTRLTVL.

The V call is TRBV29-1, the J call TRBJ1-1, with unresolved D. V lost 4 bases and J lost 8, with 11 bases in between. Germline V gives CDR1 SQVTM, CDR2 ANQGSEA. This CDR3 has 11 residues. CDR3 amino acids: CSVASAREAFF. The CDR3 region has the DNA TGCAGCGTTGCTTCCGCTAGGGAAGCTTTCTTT.

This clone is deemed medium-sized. CDR3 protein: CSARRGRRTTEAFF. CDR3 in DNA: TGCAGCGCGCGCAGGGGGCGTCGGACCACTGAAGCTTTCTTT. V and J are TRBV29-1 and TRBJ1-1; TRBD1 agrees at 8 bases. The CDR3 runs to 14 residues. In germline, CDR1 is SQVTM, CDR2 ANQGSEA. V was pared by 7 bases and J by 4 bases, with 11 bases of the junction left unmatched.

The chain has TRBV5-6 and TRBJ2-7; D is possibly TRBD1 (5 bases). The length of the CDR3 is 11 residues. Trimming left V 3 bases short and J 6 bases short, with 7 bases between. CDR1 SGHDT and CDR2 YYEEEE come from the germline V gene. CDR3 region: CASSSRGEQYF. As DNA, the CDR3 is TGTGCCAGCAGCTCAAGGGGCGAGCAGTACTTC.

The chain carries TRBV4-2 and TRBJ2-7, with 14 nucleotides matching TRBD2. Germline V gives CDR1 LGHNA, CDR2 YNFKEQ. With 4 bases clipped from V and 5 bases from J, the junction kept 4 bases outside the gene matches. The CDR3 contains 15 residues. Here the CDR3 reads CASSPGLAGGDEQYF. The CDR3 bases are TGTGCCAGCAGCCCCGGACTAGCGGGAGGAGACGAGCAGTACTTC.

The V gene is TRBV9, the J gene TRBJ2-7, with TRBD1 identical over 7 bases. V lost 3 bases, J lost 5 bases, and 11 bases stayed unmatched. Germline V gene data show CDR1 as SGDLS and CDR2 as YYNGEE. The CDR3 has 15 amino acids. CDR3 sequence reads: CASSAPGTATNEQYF. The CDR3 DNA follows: TGTGCCAGCAGCGCTCCCGGGACAGCCACAAACGAGCAGTACTTC.

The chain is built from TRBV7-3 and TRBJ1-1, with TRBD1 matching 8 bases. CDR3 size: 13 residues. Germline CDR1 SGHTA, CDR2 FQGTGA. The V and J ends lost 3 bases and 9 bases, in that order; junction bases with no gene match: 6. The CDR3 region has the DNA TGTGCCAGCAGCTTGACGGACAGGGAGAAAGCTTTCTTT. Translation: CASSLTDREKAFF. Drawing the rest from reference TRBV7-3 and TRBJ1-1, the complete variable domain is GAGVSQTPSNKVTEKGKYVELRCDPISGHTALYWYRQSLGQGPEFLIYFQGTGAADDSGLPNDRFFAVRPEGSVSTLKIQRTERGDSAVYLCASSLTDREKAFFGQGTRLTVV.

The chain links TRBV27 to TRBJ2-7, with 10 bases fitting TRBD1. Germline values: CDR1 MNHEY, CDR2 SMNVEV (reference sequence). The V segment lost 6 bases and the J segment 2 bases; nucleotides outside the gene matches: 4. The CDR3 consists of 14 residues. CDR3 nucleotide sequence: TGTGCCAGCAGAGACAGGGGGCTACCCTACGAGCAGTACTTC. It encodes CASRDRGLPYEQYF.

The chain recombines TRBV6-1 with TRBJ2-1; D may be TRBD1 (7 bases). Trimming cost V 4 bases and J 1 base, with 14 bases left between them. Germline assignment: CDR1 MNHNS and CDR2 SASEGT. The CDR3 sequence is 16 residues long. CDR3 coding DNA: TGTGCCAGCAGTGGACGGGCAGGGGGGTCCTACAATGAGCAGTTCTTC. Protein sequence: CASSGRAGGSYNEQFF.

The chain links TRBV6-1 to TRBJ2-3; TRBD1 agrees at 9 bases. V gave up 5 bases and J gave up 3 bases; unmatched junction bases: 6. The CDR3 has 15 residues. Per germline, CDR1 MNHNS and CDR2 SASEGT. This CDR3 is CASSLTGGGTDTQYF. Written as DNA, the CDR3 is TGTGCCAGCAGTTTGACAGGGGGTGGTACAGATACGCAGTATTTT.

The CDR3 protein is CASSPSRDRAFRETQYF. CDR3 nucleotides: TGTGCCAGCAGCCCTTCTCGGGACAGGGCGTTCCGGGAGACCCAGTACTTC. The chain uses TRBV7-2 and TRBJ2-5; 9 bases fit TRBD1. Germline V CDR1 and CDR2: SGHTA, FQGNSA. The CDR3 length is 17 residues. The V gene end was trimmed by 5 bases and the J gene end by 5 bases; junction bases not matched to a gene: 15.

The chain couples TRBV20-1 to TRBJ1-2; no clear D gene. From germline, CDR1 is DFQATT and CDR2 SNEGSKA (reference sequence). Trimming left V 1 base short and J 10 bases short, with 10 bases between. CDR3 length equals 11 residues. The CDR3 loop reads CSARGPEHYTF. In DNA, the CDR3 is TGCAGTGCTAGAGGCCCGGAGCACTACACCTTC.

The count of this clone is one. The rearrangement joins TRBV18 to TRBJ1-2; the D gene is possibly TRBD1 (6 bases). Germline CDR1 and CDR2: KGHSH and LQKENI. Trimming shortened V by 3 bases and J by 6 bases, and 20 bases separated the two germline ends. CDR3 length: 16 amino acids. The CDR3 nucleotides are TGTGCCAGCTCACCGGGCCAGGGAGGGACACAGGATGGCTACACCTTC. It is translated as CASSPGQGGTQDGYTF.